One sample yielded the 6 T cell receptor beta chains listed below, sequenced in a study of shared clonotypes between healthy human individuals. Profiling relied on immunoSEQ multiplex PCR, and the TCRdb table lists in-frame clones only, not all of them. Altogether fewer than 1.8 million clones are present, around 98.5% being singletons, with the ten largest covering under 0.45%. Input material: naive CD4+ T cells sorted from blood. The sample's subset: CD45RA+ positively selected. All receptors come from a man between 25 and 39 years old in good health.

The chain uses TRBV5-1 and TRBJ2-2, with D unclear. The germline CDR1 and CDR2 sequences are SGHRS and YFSETQ. CDR3 length: 12 residues. The V end lost 0 bases, the J end lost 8 bases, and 5 bases lay between the germline ends. The CDR3 spells CASSLDRGELFF. For the CDR3, the DNA is TGCGCCAGCAGCTTGGACAGAGGGGAGCTGTTTTTT.

This chain connects TRBV7-9 to TRBJ2-5; 7 nucleotides align to TRBD1. After removal of 3 bases from V and 4 bases from J, the junction contained 5 bases not matched to a gene. Germline CDR1 reads SEHNR; CDR2 reads FQNEAQ (reference sequence). CDR3 length equals 14 residues. CDR3 sequence: CASSLKGAGETQYF. DNA for the CDR3: TGTGCCAGCAGCTTGAAGGGGGCTGGAGAGACCCAGTACTTC.

The chain couples TRBV18 to TRBJ2-5, with D perhaps being TRBD1 or TRBD2 (5 bases each). V was clipped by 6 bases and J by 2 bases, with 19 bases between them. Germline V gene sequence: CDR1 KGHSH, CDR2 LQKENI. The CDR3 is 16 amino acids. The DNA of the CDR3 is TGTGCCAGCTCCCTCTTGTTTCCGGGGCTTCAAGAGACCCAGTACTTC. It codes for CASSLLFPGLQETQYF.

The chain is built from TRBV28 and TRBJ2-7; D may be TRBD2 (6 bases). V was pared by 2 bases and J by 9 bases, with 11 bases between. Germline CDR1 MDHEN, CDR2 SYDVKM. The CDR3 totals 12 residues. As DNA, the CDR3 is TGTGCCAGCAGTTTAGGAGGGCATGGGCAGTACTTC. The encoded protein is CASSLGGHGQYF.

The rearrangement uses TRBV27 and TRBJ1-2, with 9 bases matching TRBD1. Germline CDR1 and CDR2: MNHEY and SMNVEV (reference sequence). The CDR3 has 14 residues. With 1 base clipped from V and 6 bases from J, the junction kept 3 bases outside the gene matches. The CDR3 loop is CASSLWNRGHGYTF. CDR3 sequence (DNA): TGTGCCAGCAGTTTATGGAACAGGGGGCATGGCTACACCTTC.

This clone was counted a single time. The chain combines TRBV5-1 with TRBJ2-5; 10 bases agree with TRBD1. V was clipped by 6 bases and J by 3 bases; unmatched bases: 8. There are 15 residues in the CDR3. From germline, CDR1 is SGHRS and CDR2 YFSETQ. The CDR3 sequence: CASNDRGTGEETQYF. The CDR3, as DNA: TGCGCCAGCAACGATCGGGGGACAGGGGAAGAGACCCAGTACTTC.